The entry that follows covers one T cell receptor (beta chain) sequence. This clone was seen only a few times. There is no known antigen for this receptor. No base qualities exist here, and no much larger clone lies one base off it. During the collection period, no infections or other immune events were recorded for the healthy donors. Time-dependent variance in a beta-binomial model of T-cell clone differential abundance was calibrated using healthy-donor blood repertoires as a training cohort. The training cohort included approximately 10 healthy donors, of whom 3 were female and 7 were male. Donor ages ranged from about 25 to 64 years, with an average of 43 years. Obtained from a commercial supplier, whole blood was collected from each healthy donor at three time points set approximately two weeks apart. For immunosequencing, genomic DNA was extracted from unsorted whole blood. At the junction V is shortened by 0 bases and J by 13 bases, with 15 bases in between. The germline V gene provides CDR1 LGHNA and CDR2 YSLEER. The CDR3 holds 14 amino acids from the cysteine to the phenylalanine. Left in the record is the CDR3 DNA by itself, 42 bases read in frame from the first base.

This sample is part of a study of identifying expanded T cells in peripheral blood (dated by TCRdb to between 2018 and 2020). Concerning the study at large: Technical replicates were generated by sequencing separate aliquots of the same genomic DNA pool, with four replicates compared pairwise.

The immunoSEQ Assay, which relies on bias-controlled multiplex PCR amplification of genomic DNA, was used to profile TCRbeta CDR3 regions. The source study handled its data this way. To quantify the absolute abundance of each unique TCRbeta CDR3 region, the sequences were collapsed and filtered. Differential abundance was assessed using a binomial (Fisher-equivalent) model and a beta-binomial model in which time-dependent variance fitted from healthy donors was added. Clones with fewer than 5 combined templates were excluded, and clones with Benjamini-Hochberg FDR below 0.01 were called differentially abundant. The form v = (b*log(k)+a)^2 was used to model beta-binomial variance as a function of total template count across the two samples. Entries here come from immuneACCESS through TCRdb and include only in-frame sequences with V and J called. Some clones fail to appear in such tables; in the studies checked, an unresolved V gene covers under half of the shortfall, and the cause of the remainder is unknown. V, J and clone size were drawn from that table, and D and trimming were deduced from the DNA. Present in this sample are roughly 100,000 clones, around 88% of which were seen just once. The ten most abundant clones make up about a sixth of the sample.

General findings and caveats noted by the study authors: The binomial model flagged about 1.2 differentially abundant clones between technical replicates, compared with around 15 over two weeks and 19 over around four weeks. Across all healthy-donor time intervals, the beta-binomial model significantly cut both the number of clones called differentially abundant and the false-positive rate. Across all healthy donors, variance in clone template counts between approximately two-week samples was found to increase significantly with total template count. The authors expected that over much longer intervals, such as months to years, biological variance in healthy repertoires might increase even further.

The sequence was obtained from a person aged 18 to 70 in good health. The chain is assembled from TRBV4-3 and TRBJ1-4, with no reliable assignment of the D segment. Sequencing used blood. CDR3 sequence: CASSQDWTRYGLFF. The sequenced DNA: TGCGCCAGCAGCCAAGATTGGACGCGGTACGGACTGTTTTTT.